This TCR beta chain was recorded in a study of blood T cell repertoires in COVID-19. Turning to the study itself: Sites in the United States, Italy and Spain provided acute and convalescent COVID-19 samples. The analysed material was cDNA or gDNA that came from T cells, B-cell-depleted T cells, or PBMCs.

Per the authors' pipeline: Reference gene primer amplification in the assay estimated nucleated cell counts. Only in-frame clones appear in the TCRdb table, and some are missing; sequencing was by immunoSEQ multiplex PCR. For V, J and clone size, that table is used; D and trimming come from the DNA. The repertoire includes 110,000 to 150,000 clones, about four fifths of them detected once, and approximately 6.6% sits in the top ten. The ends lost 7 bases at V and 4 bases at J; junction bases unmatched: 8. CDR3 length equals 15 residues. Germline V gene data show CDR1 as MRHNA and CDR2 as SNTAGT. Material: peripheral blood. The chain uses TRBV6-4 and TRBJ2-2; 8 nucleotides match TRBD1. This clonotype originated in a human donor in a cohort sampled during active COVID-19. CDR3 bases: TGTGCCAGCAATTTCCAGGGGGCTCGCACCGGGGAGCTGTTTTTT. Translated: CASNFQGARTGELFF.